This T cell receptor beta chain emerged from a study of T cell repertoires in cytomegalovirus infection. Background on the study: Public TCR beta signatures marked donors with CMV infection and the matching HLA.

Unmatched junction bases numbered 14, after V lost 6 bases and J lost 4 bases. This CDR3 is 17 amino acids long. Germline V gene data show CDR1 as SGHVS and CDR2 as FQNEAQ. This clonotype was detected many times. In TCRdb, the reads were re-called with MiXCR into one record per CDR3 protein. The sample lists more than 200,000 distinct CDR3 sequences; 9.1% were seen once. The clonotype originates from a human donor in good health (CMV status not recorded). Some clones in this sample may be carry-over from other donors' samples. Sequencing was performed on PBMCs. The gene calls are TRBV7-8 and TRBJ1-4; 7 nucleotides align to TRBD1. CDR3 amino acids: CASSRYRSGTVNEKLFF. CDR3 in DNA: TGTGCCAGCAGTCGCTACAGGTCCGGGACAGTTAATGAAAAACTGTTTTTT.